This T cell receptor (beta chain) was sequenced during a study of T cells in Graves' hyperthyroidism and ophthalmopathy. Patients counted as stable if ophthalmopathy did not develop within 18 months. Around 10 ml fresh peripheral blood yielded the PBMCs. Trimming cost V 2 bases and J 7 bases, with 18 bases left between them. CDR1 is MDHEN, CDR2 SYDVKM, per germline. This CDR3 region has 17 residues. The investigators amplified TCR beta CDR3 regions from RNA transcripts. The TCR CDR3 first-round RT-PCR relied on the HTBI primer set. TCRdb called the multiplex PCR reads again in MiXCR, with one record for every CDR3 protein. The table has some 360,000 distinct CDR3 sequences, around 13% seen once.

Sample: blood. This clonotype was obtained from a woman aged 60-70 years with Graves' hyperthyroidism. V gene TRBV28 combines with J gene TRBJ1-6; unclear D gene. Written as DNA, the CDR3 is TGTGCCAGCAGTTTAATCACTTTTCGGGCAGGAAATTCACCCCTCCACTTT. This codes for CASSLITFRAGNSPLHF.